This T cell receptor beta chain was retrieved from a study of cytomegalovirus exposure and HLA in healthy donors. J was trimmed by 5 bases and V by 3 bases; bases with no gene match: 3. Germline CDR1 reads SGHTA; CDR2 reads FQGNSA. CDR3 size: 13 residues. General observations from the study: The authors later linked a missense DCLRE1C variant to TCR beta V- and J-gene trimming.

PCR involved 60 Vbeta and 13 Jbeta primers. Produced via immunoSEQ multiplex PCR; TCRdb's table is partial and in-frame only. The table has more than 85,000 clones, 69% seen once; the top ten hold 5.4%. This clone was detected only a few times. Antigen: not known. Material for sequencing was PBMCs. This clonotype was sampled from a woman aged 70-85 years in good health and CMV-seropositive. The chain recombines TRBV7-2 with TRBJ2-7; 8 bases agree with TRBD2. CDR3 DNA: TGTGCCAGCAGCTTTTTAGCGGGGAACGAGCAGTACTTC. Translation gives CASSFLAGNEQYF.